Below are 30 T cell receptor beta chains sequenced from a single sample in a study of blood T cells in healthy people across ages. A J-beta primer mix and a sample-barcoded 5' primer were used in a second PCR of roughly 6 to 11 cycles. MiXCR, applied by TCRdb to the 5' RACE reads, yields one record per CDR3 protein. The table records around 870,000 distinct CDR3 sequences, 29% of them present only once. Sequencing used blood. Receptors originate from an elderly woman in good health.

This clonotype was detected once. The chain uses TRBV6-5 and TRBJ2-4; D is undetermined. The J call may be wrong; the DNA end is better matched by TRBJ2-5. Per the germline V gene, CDR1 is MNHEY and CDR2 is SVGAGI. This CDR3 spans 14 amino acids. The CDR3 bases are TGTGCCAGCAGTTACTCTTGGGGTATGAAGACCCAGTACTTC. Amino acid sequence: CASSYSWGMKTQYF.

This clonotype has a count of ten or more. This chain links TRBV6-1 with TRBJ2-4; 9 nucleotides align to TRBD2. The germline V gene encodes CDR1 MNHNS and CDR2 SASEGT. The junction had 3 bases not matched to a gene; V was cut back by 0 bases and J by 15 bases. CDR3 length equals 12 residues. CDR3: CASSEASGRRYF. CDR3 sequence (DNA): TGTGCCAGCAGTGAAGCAAGCGGGAGGCGGTACTTC.

This clonotype was recorded many times. This chain uses TRBV20-1 with TRBJ2-1; possible D gene TRBD1, 6 bases. The CDR3 totals 13 residues. V was trimmed by 8 bases and J by 10 bases, leaving 21 bases between them. Germline CDR1 is DFQATT and CDR2 is SNEGSKA (reference sequence). The CDR3 nucleotides read TGCAGTACAAAGGACAGAGGGACCGACGAGCAGTTCTTC. It codes for CSTKDRGTDEQFF.

The chain joins TRBV25-1 to TRBJ1-1, with TRBD1 matching 7 bases. The CDR3 runs 14 residues. Germline CDR1 MGHDK, CDR2 SYGVNS. Losses at the gene ends were 4 bases for V and 6 bases for J; bases not matched to a gene: 8. The CDR3 bases are TGTGCCAGCAGTGCCGGGACAGCGTCATCTGAAGCTTTCTTT. Its protein is CASSAGTASSEAFF.

The J gene is TRBJ2-2, the V gene TRBV10-3; D could derive from TRBD1 or TRBD2 (6 bases each). The V gene's germline CDR1 is ENHRY and CDR2 SYGVKD. CDR3 length equals 16 residues. V lost 0 bases and J lost 2, with 10 bases in between. CDR3 amino acids: CAISESGGGNTGELFF. The CDR3 DNA follows: TGTGCCATCAGTGAGTCTGGAGGGGGAAACACCGGGGAGCTGTTTTTT.

A note on this clonotype: This may be a read error, as it is one base from a much larger clone. The genes are TRBV12-3 or TRBV12-4 and TRBJ2-7, with 7 positions matching TRBD2. This CDR3 has 15 residues. CDR3 nucleotide sequence: TGTGCCGGCAGTTTAAAAGGCGGGGGACCCTACGAGCAGTACTTC. Translation: CAGSLKGGGPYEQYF.

This clonotype was detected ten times or more. The V and J genes are TRBV7-2 and TRBJ1-5, with 7 bases aligning to TRBD1. The germline gives CDR1 SGHTA, CDR2 FQGNSA. The CDR3 is made up of 15 amino acids. V shed 4 bases, J shed 0 bases, and the junction held 3 bases outside the gene matches. CDR3 protein: CASSSRDSSNQPQHF. The CDR3 DNA reads TGTGCCAGCAGCTCAAGGGACAGTAGCAATCAGCCCCAGCATTTT.

A word on this clonotype: Given a much more abundant clone one base away, this may be a read error. The CDR3 ends on some other residue instead of the conserved phenylalanine or tryptophan, so this is likely a read error. This rearrangement joins TRBV10-2 to TRBJ2-7; the match to TRBD1 covers 10 bases. V shed 7 bases, J shed 3 bases, and the junction held 9 bases outside the gene matches. The CDR3 has 15 residues. CDR1 and CDR2 from the germline V gene are WSHSY and SAAADI. The CDR3 coding sequence is TGCGCCAGCAACCCGACAGGGGGCTTTGGCTACGAGCAGTACTGC. Its translation: CASNPTGGFGYEQYC.

As regards this clonotype: Given the absence of the conserved phenylalanine or tryptophan at the CDR3 end, a read error is likely. V gene TRBV12-3 or TRBV12-4 combines with J gene TRBJ2-3; 8 nucleotides match TRBD2. The V and J ends lost 4 bases and 1 base, in that order; junction bases with no gene match: 10. The CDR3 spans 17 residues. Here the CDR3 DNA reads TGTGCCAGCAGTTCGGGACTAGTGGGGGGAGGCACAGATACGCAGTATGTT. It is translated as CASSSGLVGGGTDTQYV.

This chain connects TRBV6-4 to TRBJ2-5; D is perhaps TRBD1 or TRBD2 (5 bases each). The J call may be in error: the DNA end matches TRBJ2-7 better. The CDR3 runs to 14 residues. Germline lookup yields CDR1 MRHNA and CDR2 SNTAGT. The CDR3 DNA reads as TGTGCCAGCAGCCCCGGGGCGTACCACTACGAGCAGTACTTC. Amino acids: CASSPGAYHYEQYF.

This clonotype was counted ten times or more. This chain connects TRBV6-2 or TRBV6-3 to TRBJ2-7; TRBD1 agrees at 7 bases. Germline CDR1 MNHEY, CDR2 SVGEGT. Trimming removed 2 bases from V and 3 bases from J; junction bases left unmatched: 1. The CDR3 runs to 13 residues. The CDR3 region is CASSYGTVYEQYF. In nucleotides, the CDR3 is TGTGCCAGCAGTTACGGGACAGTCTACGAGCAGTACTTC.

This clonotype was counted at least ten times. The rearrangement links TRBV20-1 to TRBJ2-5; D may be TRBD1 (7 bases). CDR3 length equals 13 residues. Germline CDR1 reads DFQATT; CDR2 reads SNEGSKA (reference sequence). The germline V and J ends were trimmed by 6 bases and 2 bases, with 13 bases remaining between them. The CDR3 DNA sequence: TGCAGTGCCCCCAGGGGGACTCAAGAGACCCAGTACTTC. This translates into CSAPRGTQETQYF.

This clonotype occurred many times. The junction departs from germline at one end; a sequencing error may be responsible. The chain has TRBV18 and TRBJ2-3; 7 positions match TRBD1. The CDR3 length is 18 residues. Germline V gene data show CDR1 as KGHSH and CDR2 as LQKENI. DNA of the CDR3: TGTGCCAGCTCGCCACTTCCGGGGACAGTTATTTCCACAGATACGCAGTATTTT. Protein sequence: CASSPLPGTVISTDTQYF.

The sample holds many counts of this clonotype. The chain couples TRBV20-1 to TRBJ1-2; a weak D match, TRBD1 (5 bases). CDR1 and CDR2 from the germline V gene are DFQATT and SNEGSKA (reference sequence). With 5 bases removed from V and 4 bases from J, the gap between germline ends came to 17 bases. CDR3 length equals 14 residues. Written as DNA, the CDR3 is TGCAGTGCTGATCCTTTGGGGGGGACCTATGGCTACACCTTC. Its protein is CSADPLGGTYGYTF.

This clonotype showed up many times. CDR3 in DNA: TGCGCCAGCAGCTTTGAATCGGGGGAAAATGGCTACACCTTC. It codes for CASSFESGENGYTF. This chain uses TRBV5-1 with TRBJ1-2, with D possibly TRBD1 on 5 matching bases. From germline, CDR1 is SGHRS and CDR2 YFSETQ. V lost 2 bases and J lost 6, with 14 bases in between. This CDR3 contains 14 residues.

In the case of this clonotype: A read error may be the cause here, since a much bigger clone is one base away. The chain carries TRBV29-1 and TRBJ2-7; the match to TRBD1 covers 7 bases. The CDR3 has 13 residues. V dropped 4 bases and J dropped 7; count of bases not matched to a gene: 10. Germline lookup yields CDR1 SQVTM and CDR2 ANQGSEA. The CDR3 DNA reads TGCAGCGTTGGGGGACAGACGATCAATGAGCAGTACTTC. Residues: CSVGGQTINEQYF.

This clonotype was picked up a small number of times. The chain recombines TRBV12-3 or TRBV12-4 with TRBJ2-3, with D possibly being TRBD1 or TRBD2 (5 bases each). Trimming shortened V by 10 bases and J by 14 bases, and 19 bases separated the two germline ends. There are 11 residues in the CDR3. The CDR3 sequence is CAISGGGPLYF. Here the CDR3 DNA reads TGTGCCATCTCGGGTGGGGGACCACTGTATTTT.

The chain employs TRBV7-2 and TRBJ2-5; D unresolved. The germline V gene encodes CDR1 SGHTA and CDR2 FQGNSA. Trimming stripped 5 bases from V and 1 base from J, with 20 bases between. This CDR3 contains 17 residues. CDR3 nucleotides: TGTGCCAGCAGCATCCCTAGGCGCGATGTGACCCAAGAGACCCAGTACTTC. It is translated as CASSIPRRDVTQETQYF. The whole variable domain, filled in from reference TRBV7-2 and TRBJ2-5, reads GAGVSQSPSNKVTEKGKDVELRCDPISGHTALYWYRQSLGQGLEFLIYFQGNSAPDKSGLPSDRFSAERTGGSVSTLTIQRTQQEDSAVYLCASSIPRRDVTQETQYFGPGTRLLVL.

The chain carries TRBV7-2 and TRBJ2-1, with 9 bases matching TRBD2. Germline V lookup: CDR1 SGHTA, CDR2 FQGNSA. The CDR3 contains 13 residues. The V and J ends lost 3 bases and 13 bases, in that order; junction bases with no gene match: 7. DNA for the CDR3: TGTGCCAGCAGCTTTAGCGGGAGCAATCCCCAGTTCTTC. Translating gives CASSFSGSNPQFF.

This clonotype was detected ten times or more. The genes are TRBV20-1 and TRBJ2-1, with 11 nucleotides matching TRBD2. The germline V gene encodes CDR1 DFQATT and CDR2 SNEGSKA (reference sequence). CDR3 length: 15 residues. V gave up 4 bases and J gave up 7 bases; unmatched junction bases: 9. The CDR3 DNA reads TGCAGTGCTAATCCCCTAGCGGGGGGTTATAATGAGCAGTTCTTC. Residues: CSANPLAGGYNEQFF.

The rearrangement uses TRBV20-1 and TRBJ2-7; D unresolved. Trimming shortened V by 3 bases and J by 0 bases, and 9 bases separated the two germline ends. The CDR3 length is 13 residues. Germline CDR1 DFQATT, CDR2 SNEGSKA (reference sequence). CDR3 bases: TGCAGTGCTAGTAGGGTAAACTCCTACGAGCAGTACTTC. It encodes CSASRVNSYEQYF.

This clonotype was seen many times. This CDR3 is CATDRGGNTEAFF. As DNA, the CDR3 is TGTGCCACCGACAGGGGCGGGAACACTGAAGCTTTCTTT. The chain is built from TRBV25-1 and TRBJ1-1, with 8 bases that match TRBD1. Trimming took 10 bases from V and 1 from J; bases not matched to a gene: 5. The CDR3 loop spans 13 amino acids. The germline V gene has CDR1 MGHDK and CDR2 SYGVNS.

The chain employs TRBV2 and TRBJ2-1; 14 positions agree with TRBD2. The CDR3 loop spans 17 amino acids. Per germline, CDR1 SNHLY and CDR2 FYNNEI. V dropped 3 bases and J dropped 3; count of bases not matched to a gene: 4. The CDR3 DNA follows: TGTGCCAGCAGTGAGGGACTAGCGGGGGCCTTCTACAATGAGCAGTTCTTC. Encoded protein: CASSEGLAGAFYNEQFF.

Only a few counts were recorded for this clonotype. The V call is TRBV2, the J call TRBJ1-2; D is perhaps TRBD1 (6 bases). The V gene's germline CDR1 is SNHLY and CDR2 FYNNEI. CDR3 length: 14 residues. The V end was cut by 10 bases, the J end by 0 bases, with 15 bases between. This CDR3 is CANRAGQANYGYTF. CDR3 nucleotide sequence: TGTGCCAACCGCGCGGGACAAGCTAACTATGGCTACACCTTC.

This clonotype was seen repeatedly, ten times or more. The chain joins TRBV20-1 to TRBJ2-5; no clear D. V lost 5 bases, J lost 4 bases, and 8 bases lay in between. CDR1 is DFQATT and CDR2 is SNEGSKA in the germline V gene (reference sequence). The CDR3 runs 11 residues. CDR3 in DNA: TGCAGTGCTCCCAGACGAGAGACCCAGTACTTC. This sequence encodes CSAPRRETQYF.

In this sample, this clonotype turned up a few times. V gene TRBV20-1 combines with J gene TRBJ2-1, with 8 bases matching TRBD2. CDR1 and CDR2 from the germline V gene are DFQATT and SNEGSKA (reference sequence). The CDR3 extends over 17 amino acids. After removal of 1 base from V and 0 bases from J, the junction contained 8 bases not matched to a gene. The CDR3 region has the DNA TGCAGTGCTAGAGGTCTAGCGGGTTCTTCCTCCTACAATGAGCAGTTCTTC. The encoded protein is CSARGLAGSSSYNEQFF.

The chain uses TRBV27 and TRBJ1-6; TRBD1 matches at 8 bases. CDR1 is MNHEY and CDR2 is SMNVEV in the germline V gene (reference sequence). This CDR3 comprises 12 residues. V was clipped by 4 bases and J by 13 bases; unmatched bases: 3. The CDR3 region has the DNA TGTGCCAGCAGTTCCCGGGACAGGCCCCTCCACTTT. Residues: CASSSRDRPLHF.

In this sample, this clonotype turned up many times. This chain links TRBV4-3 with TRBJ2-1, with D possibly TRBD2 on 5 matching bases. The germline V gene has CDR1 LGHNA and CDR2 YSLEER. The CDR3 consists of 13 residues. Deletions cut 0 bases from V and 7 bases from J, with 7 bases between. The CDR3 loop is CASSQERRNEQFF. The CDR3, as DNA: TGCGCCAGCAGCCAAGAGAGGAGGAATGAGCAGTTCTTC.

Note on this clonotype: A read error is possible here, since a much larger clone lies one base away. This sequence joins TRBV15 and TRBJ2-1; D may match TRBD1 or TRBD2 (5 bases each). The V gene's germline CDR1 is LNHNV and CDR2 YYDKDF (reference sequence). The CDR3 sequence is 15 residues long. CDR3 nucleotide sequence: TGTGCCACCAGCAGAGATGTGGGACGGCTCAATAAGCAGTTCTTC. Translation: CATSRDVGRLNKQFF. The whole variable domain, remainder taken from reference TRBV15 and TRBJ2-1, is DAMVIQNPRYQVTQFGKPVTLSCSQTLNHNVMYWYQQKSSQAPKLLFHYYDKDFNNEADTPDNFQSRRPNTSFCFLDIRSPGLGDTAMYLCATSRDVGRLNKQFFGPGTRLTVL.

Of note for this clonotype: A much bigger clone sits one base away, suggesting this may be a read error. The rearrangement uses TRBV6-2 or TRBV6-3 and TRBJ2-5; 9 bases agree with TRBD2. J gave up 11 bases and V 2 bases, and 12 bases lay outside the gene matches. The CDR3 has 15 residues. CDR1 is MNHEY and CDR2 is SVGEGT in the germline V gene. The CDR3 is CASSYLRLADNEQYF. The CDR3 region has the DNA TGTGCCAGCAGTTACCTGAGACTAGCGGACAATGAGCAGTACTTC.